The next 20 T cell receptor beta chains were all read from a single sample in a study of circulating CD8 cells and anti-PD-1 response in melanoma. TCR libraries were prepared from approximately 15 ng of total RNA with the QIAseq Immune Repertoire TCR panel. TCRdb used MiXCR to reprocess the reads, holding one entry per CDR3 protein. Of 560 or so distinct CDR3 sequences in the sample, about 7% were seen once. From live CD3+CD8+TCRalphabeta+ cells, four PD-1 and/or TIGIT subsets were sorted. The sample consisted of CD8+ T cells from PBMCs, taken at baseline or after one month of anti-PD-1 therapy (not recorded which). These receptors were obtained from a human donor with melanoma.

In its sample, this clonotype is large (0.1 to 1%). The CDR3: CASSYGSPWNEQFF. In DNA, the CDR3 is TGTGCCAGCAGTTACGGCAGTCCTTGGAATGAGCAGTTCTTC. The V gene is TRBV6-2 or TRBV6-3, the J gene TRBJ2-1; D remains ambiguous. The CDR3 loop spans 14 amino acids. CDR1 MNHEY and CDR2 SVGEGT come from the germline V gene. V was pared by 2 bases and J by 7 bases, with 12 bases between.

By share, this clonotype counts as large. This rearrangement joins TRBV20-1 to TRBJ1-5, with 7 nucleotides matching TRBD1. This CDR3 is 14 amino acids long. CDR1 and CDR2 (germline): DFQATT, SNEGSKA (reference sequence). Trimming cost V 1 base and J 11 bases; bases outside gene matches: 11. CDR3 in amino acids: CSARGRDSTPTQHF. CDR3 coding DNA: TGCAGTGCTAGAGGCCGGGACAGCACCCCCACCCAGCATTTT.

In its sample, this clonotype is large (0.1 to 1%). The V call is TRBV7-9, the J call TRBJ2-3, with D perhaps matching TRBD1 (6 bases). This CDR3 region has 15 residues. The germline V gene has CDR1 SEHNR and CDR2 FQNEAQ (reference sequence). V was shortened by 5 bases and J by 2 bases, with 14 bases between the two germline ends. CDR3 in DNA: TGTGCCAGCAGCGGGGAGTGGGGGCCCACAGATACGCAGTATTTT. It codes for CASSGEWGPTDTQYF.

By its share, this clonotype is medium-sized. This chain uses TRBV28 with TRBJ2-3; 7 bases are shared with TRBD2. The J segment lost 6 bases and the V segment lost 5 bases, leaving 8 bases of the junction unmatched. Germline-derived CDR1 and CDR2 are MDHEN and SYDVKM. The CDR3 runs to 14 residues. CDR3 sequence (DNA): TGTGCCAGCAGTCTGCGGACTAGTGGGGATACGCAGTATTTT. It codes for CASSLRTSGDTQYF.

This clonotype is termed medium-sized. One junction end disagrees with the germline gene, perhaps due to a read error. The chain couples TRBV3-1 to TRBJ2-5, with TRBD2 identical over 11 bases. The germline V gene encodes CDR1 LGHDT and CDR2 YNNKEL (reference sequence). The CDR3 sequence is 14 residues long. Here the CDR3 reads CASSLGLAEETQHF. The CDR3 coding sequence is TGTGCCAGCAGCCTGGGACTAGCGGAAGAGACCCAGCACTTC.

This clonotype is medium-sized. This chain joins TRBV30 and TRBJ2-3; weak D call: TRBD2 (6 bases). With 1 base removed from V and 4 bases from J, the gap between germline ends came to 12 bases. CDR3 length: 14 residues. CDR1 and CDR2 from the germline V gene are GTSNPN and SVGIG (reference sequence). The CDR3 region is CAWSGGGGADTQYF. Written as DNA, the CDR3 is TGTGCCTGGAGTGGTGGTGGAGGGGCAGATACGCAGTATTTT.

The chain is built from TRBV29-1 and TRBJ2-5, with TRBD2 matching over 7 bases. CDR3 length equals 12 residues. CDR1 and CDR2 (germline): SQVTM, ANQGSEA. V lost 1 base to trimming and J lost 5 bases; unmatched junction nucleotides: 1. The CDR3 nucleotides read TGCAGCGTTGAAGCCGGGGGGGAGACCCAGTACTTC. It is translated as CSVEAGGETQYF.

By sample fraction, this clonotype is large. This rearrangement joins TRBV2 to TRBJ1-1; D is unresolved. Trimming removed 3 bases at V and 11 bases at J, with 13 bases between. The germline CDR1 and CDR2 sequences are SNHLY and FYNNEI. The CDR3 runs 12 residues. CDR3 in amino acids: CASSDPSQLAFF. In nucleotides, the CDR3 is TGTGCCAGCAGTGACCCCAGTCAGCTGGCTTTCTTT.

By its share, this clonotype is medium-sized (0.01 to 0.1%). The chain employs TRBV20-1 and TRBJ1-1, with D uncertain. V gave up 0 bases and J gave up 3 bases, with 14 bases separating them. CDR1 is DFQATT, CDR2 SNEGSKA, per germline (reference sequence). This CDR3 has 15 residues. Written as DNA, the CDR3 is TGCAGTGCTAGAGATTTGCCAGAATGGGACACTGAAGCTTTCTTT. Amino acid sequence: CSARDLPEWDTEAFF.

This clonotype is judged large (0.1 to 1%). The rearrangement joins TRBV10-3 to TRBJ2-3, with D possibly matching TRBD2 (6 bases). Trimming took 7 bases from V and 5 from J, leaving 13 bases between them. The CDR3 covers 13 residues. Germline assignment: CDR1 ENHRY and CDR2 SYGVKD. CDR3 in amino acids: CAITPTGGDTQYF. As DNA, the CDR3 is TGTGCCATCACTCCTACCGGGGGAGATACGCAGTATTTT.

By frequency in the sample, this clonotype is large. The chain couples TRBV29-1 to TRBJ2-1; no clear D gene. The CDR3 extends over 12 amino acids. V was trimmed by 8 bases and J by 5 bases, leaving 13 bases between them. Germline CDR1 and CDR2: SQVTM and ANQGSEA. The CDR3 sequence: CSSRIWNNEQFF. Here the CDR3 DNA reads TGCAGCTCCCGGATTTGGAACAATGAGCAGTTCTTC.

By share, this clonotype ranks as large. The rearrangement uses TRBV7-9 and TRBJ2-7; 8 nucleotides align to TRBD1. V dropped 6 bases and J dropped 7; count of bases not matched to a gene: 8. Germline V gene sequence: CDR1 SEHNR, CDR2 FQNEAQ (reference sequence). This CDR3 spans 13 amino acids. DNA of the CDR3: TGTGCCAGCAGAAGCGGACAGGGCGGGGAGCAGTACTTC. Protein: CASRSGQGGEQYF.

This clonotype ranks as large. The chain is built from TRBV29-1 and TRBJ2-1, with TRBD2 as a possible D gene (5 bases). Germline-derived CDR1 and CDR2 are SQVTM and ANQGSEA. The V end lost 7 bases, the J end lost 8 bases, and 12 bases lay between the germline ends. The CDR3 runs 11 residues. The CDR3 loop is CSAPRGHEQFF. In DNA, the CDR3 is TGCAGCGCCCCCCGAGGGCATGAGCAGTTCTTC.

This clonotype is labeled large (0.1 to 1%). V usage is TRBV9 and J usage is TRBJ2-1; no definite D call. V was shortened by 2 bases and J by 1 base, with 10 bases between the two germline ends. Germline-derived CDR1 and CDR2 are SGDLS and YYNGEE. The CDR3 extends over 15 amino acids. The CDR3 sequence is CASSVSVGSYNEQFF. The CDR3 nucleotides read TGTGCCAGCAGCGTCAGTGTAGGATCCTACAATGAGCAGTTCTTC.

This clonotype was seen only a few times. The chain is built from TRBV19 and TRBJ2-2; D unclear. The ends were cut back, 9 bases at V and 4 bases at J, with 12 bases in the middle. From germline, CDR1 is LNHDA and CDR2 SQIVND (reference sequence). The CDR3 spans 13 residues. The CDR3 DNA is TGTGCCAGCAGCATCTCGGGCACCGGGGAGCTGTTTTTT. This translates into CASSISGTGELFF. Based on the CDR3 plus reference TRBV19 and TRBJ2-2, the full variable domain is DGGITQSPKYLFRKEGQNVTLSCEQNLNHDAMYWYRQDPGQGLRLIYYSQIVNDFQKGDIAEGYSVSREKKESFPLTVTSAQKNPTAFYLCASSISGTGELFFGEGSRLTVL.

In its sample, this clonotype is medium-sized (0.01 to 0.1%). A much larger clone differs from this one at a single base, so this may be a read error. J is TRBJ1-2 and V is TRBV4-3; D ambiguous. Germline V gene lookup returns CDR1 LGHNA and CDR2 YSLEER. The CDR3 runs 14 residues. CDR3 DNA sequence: TGCGCCAGCAGCCAAGGGGCCAGAGGCTATGGCCACACCTTC. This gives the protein CASSQGARGYGHTF.

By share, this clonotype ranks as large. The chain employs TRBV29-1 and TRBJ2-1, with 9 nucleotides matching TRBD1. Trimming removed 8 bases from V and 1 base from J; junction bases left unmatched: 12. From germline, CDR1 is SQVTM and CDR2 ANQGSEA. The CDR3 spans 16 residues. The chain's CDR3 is CSIATKQGASYNEQFF. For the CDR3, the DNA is TGCAGCATTGCGACCAAACAGGGGGCATCCTACAATGAGCAGTTCTTC.

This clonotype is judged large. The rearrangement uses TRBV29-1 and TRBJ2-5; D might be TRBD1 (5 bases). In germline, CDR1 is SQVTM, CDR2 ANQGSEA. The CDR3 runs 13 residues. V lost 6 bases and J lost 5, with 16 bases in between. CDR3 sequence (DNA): TGCAGCGTCCTCACAATGGGGCCCGAGACCCAGTACTTC. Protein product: CSVLTMGPETQYF.

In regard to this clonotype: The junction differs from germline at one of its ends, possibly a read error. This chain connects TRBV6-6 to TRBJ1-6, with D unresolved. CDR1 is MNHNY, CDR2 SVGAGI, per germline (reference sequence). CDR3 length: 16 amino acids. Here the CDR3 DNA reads TGTACCAGCAGCACATCAGGATCCCATTATAATTCACCCCTCCACTTT. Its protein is CTSSTSGSHYNSPLHF.

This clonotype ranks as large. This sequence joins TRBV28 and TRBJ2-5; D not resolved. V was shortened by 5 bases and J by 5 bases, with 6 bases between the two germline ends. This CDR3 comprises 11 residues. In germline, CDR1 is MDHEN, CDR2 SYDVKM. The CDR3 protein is CASSERETQYF. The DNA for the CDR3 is TGTGCCAGCAGTGAAAGGGAGACCCAGTACTTC.